The TCR beta chain under discussion was sequenced for a study of human T cells and chemical hapten exposure. Study in general: Each patient's scalp received weekly diphenylcyclopropenone throughout the approximately 25-week study.

The time point: pre-sensitization, week 0. The treatment denotes: therapeutic diphenylcyclopropenone sensitization with weekly scalp DPC. CDR3 length: 14 residues. Deletions cut 5 bases from V and 2 bases from J, with 12 bases between. Germline CDR1 and CDR2: SGHAT and FQDESV (reference sequence). This clonotype was detected only a few times. Its specificity is unknown. MiXCR was run by TCRdb on the RACE reads, yielding one entry per CDR3 protein. In the table there are around 250,000 distinct CDR3 sequences, 8.6% of which are singletons. Findings and caveats of the study: Sensitization with DPC brought no change to TCRs above 1 in 1000 in frequency. Against controls, expanded TCRs gave rise to significantly more large CDR3 similarity clusters.

The V and J genes are TRBV11-1 and TRBJ2-5; either TRBD1 or TRBD2 may supply D (5 bases each). The source material was whole blood, sampled in connection with sensitization to the hapten diphenylcyclopropenone (DPC). The sequence was collected from a woman aged 40 to 50 with alopecia areata. Some clones in this sample may be carry-over from other donors' samples. CDR3 nucleotide sequence: TGTGCCAGCAGCCTCCGGGACCTTCAAGAGACCCAGTACTTC. Its translation: CASSLRDLQETQYF.